These 30 T cell receptor beta chains originate from one sample sequenced in a study of blood T cell repertoires in COVID-19 (TCRdb year 2020). Libraries were built with the immunoSEQ multiplex PCR assay. The table was pulled from immuneACCESS by TCRdb, which kept in-frame rearrangements only. Such tables lose some clones; where checked, under half of the loss comes from unresolved V genes, and the rest has no known cause. The sample table records around 150,000 clones; about 81% of these occur just once. Together, the top ten hold approximately 18% of the sample. The material sequenced was peripheral blood. The receptor source for this set is a woman of 80 years or more with acute or convalescent COVID-19.

This clone came up once. CDR3 sequence reads: CASSLGYRPGTSGVPSTDTQYF. Here the CDR3 DNA reads TGCGCCAGCAGCTTGGGGTACCGGCCCGGGACTAGCGGGGTACCTAGCACAGATACGCAGTATTTT. The chain couples TRBV5-1 to TRBJ2-3; TRBD2 aligns across 13 bases. There are 22 residues in the CDR3. The germline CDR1 and CDR2 sequences are SGHRS and YFSETQ. Germline trimming cut 0 bases from V and 0 bases from J; bases unmatched to any gene: 16.

CDR3 sequence: CASSLLAGKYEQYF. The CDR3 DNA sequence: TGTGCCAGCAGCTTACTAGCGGGAAAATACGAGCAGTACTTC. The chain uses TRBV5-5 and TRBJ2-7; 10 bases match TRBD2. Germline V gives CDR1 SGHKS, CDR2 YYEKEE (reference sequence). There are 14 residues in the CDR3. Germline trimming cut 2 bases from V and 4 bases from J; bases unmatched to any gene: 3.

The chain carries TRBV6-2 or TRBV6-3 and TRBJ2-7; D remains unclear. CDR3 size: 15 residues. Trimming took off 2 bases at V and 0 bases at J, with 11 bases between the two ends. CDR1 is MNHEY and CDR2 is SVGEGT in the germline V gene. The CDR3 coding sequence is TGTGCCAGCAGTTACATCGCGAACCCCTCCTACGAGCAGTACTTC. Translation gives CASSYIANPSYEQYF.

The chain carries TRBV18 and TRBJ2-2; D perhaps matches TRBD1 (5 bases). Germline values: CDR1 KGHSH, CDR2 LQKENI. V lost 1 base and J lost 0, with 9 bases in between. The length of the CDR3 is 16 residues. The CDR3 is CASSPQGKTNTGELFF. CDR3 sequence (DNA): TGTGCCAGCTCACCACAGGGGAAGACGAACACCGGGGAGCTGTTTTTT. Together with reference TRBV18 and TRBJ2-2, the CDR3 gives the full variable domain: NAGVMQNPRHLVRRRGQEARLRCSPMKGHSHVYWYRQLPEEGLKFMVYLQKENIIDESGMPKERFSAEFPKEGPSILRIQQVVRGDSAAYFCASSPQGKTNTGELFFGEGSRLTVL.

The sample holds a few counts of this clone. The rearrangement joins TRBV23-1 to TRBJ2-2; D is unresolved. TRBV23-1 has ORF status, its function being uncertain. V lost 3 bases and J lost 4, with 15 bases in between. The CDR3 runs 16 residues. CDR3 DNA: TGCGCCAGCAGTCACCCCCGCCGGGTCTTCACCGGGGAGCTGTTTTTT. It codes for CASSHPRRVFTGELFF.

CDR3 coding DNA: TGCGCCAGCAGCCAAGAAGTGGGCAGTTCCTACGAGCAGTACTTC. Its protein is CASSQEVGSSYEQYF. This chain joins TRBV4-3 and TRBJ2-7, with D unclear. This CDR3 is built from 15 residues. CDR1 and CDR2 (germline): LGHNA, YSLEER. Trimming left V 0 bases short and J 1 base short, with 10 bases between.

The V and J genes are TRBV18 and TRBJ2-1; no firm D call. CDR3 size: 11 residues. The V gene's germline CDR1 is KGHSH and CDR2 LQKENI. The V and J ends lost 8 bases and 9 bases respectively, with 11 bases between them. In nucleotides, the CDR3 is TGTGCCAGCACTATCTCGGGTGAGCAGTTCTTC. It yields the protein CASTISGEQFF.

The V and J genes are TRBV5-1 and TRBJ2-7, with a possible D match to TRBD1 (6 bases). The CDR3 loop spans 15 amino acids. From germline, CDR1 is SGHRS and CDR2 YFSETQ. V gave up 8 bases and J gave up 3 bases, with 21 bases separating them. For the CDR3, the DNA is TGCGCCAGTTCCGCTCAGGGGTCCCTGCTCTACGAGCAGTACTTC. It is translated as CASSAQGSLLYEQYF.

V gene TRBV7-8 combines with J gene TRBJ2-7, with a possible D match to TRBD2 (6 bases). CDR3 length equals 16 residues. The V gene's germline CDR1 is SGHVS and CDR2 FQNEAQ. V was pared by 5 bases and J by 3 bases, with 20 bases between. The CDR3 DNA sequence: TGTGCCAGCAGCCAACAGCGGCGGGGATACGGCTACGAGCAGTACTTC. This sequence encodes CASSQQRRGYGYEQYF.

This chain links TRBV2 with TRBJ2-3, with D possibly matching TRBD2 (6 bases). This CDR3 contains 14 residues. CDR1 SNHLY and CDR2 FYNNEI come from the germline V gene. Trimming stripped 7 bases from V and 11 bases from J, with 22 bases between. CDR3 sequence reads: CASNTGLGNDGQYF. The DNA of the CDR3 is TGTGCCAGCAACACGGGACTGGGGAACGACGGGCAGTATTTT.

CDR3 DNA: TGTGCCAGCAGCTTTAGTAGCGGGAGGAATGAGCAGTTCTTC. It is translated as CASSFSSGRNEQFF. V usage is TRBV11-3 and J usage is TRBJ2-1, with 10 nucleotides matching TRBD2. V shed 3 bases, J shed 7 bases, and the junction held 3 bases outside the gene matches. Germline lookup yields CDR1 SGHNT and CDR2 YENEEA. This CDR3 is 14 amino acids long.

The CDR3 nucleotides read TGTGCCAGCAGTCGACGAAGGACAGGGGGCAGGGACACTGAAGCTTTCTTT. Translation: CASSRRRTGGRDTEAFF. V gene TRBV6-6 combines with J gene TRBJ1-1; 11 positions match TRBD1. CDR1 and CDR2 from the germline V gene are MNHNY and SVGAGI (reference sequence). The CDR3 runs 17 residues. J lost 3 bases, V lost 5 bases, and 11 bases had no gene match.

V is TRBV7-9 and J is TRBJ2-5, with 8 bases that match TRBD2. V shed 5 bases and J 5 bases; nucleotides not matched to a gene: 10. The CDR3 runs to 15 residues. From germline, CDR1 is SEHNR and CDR2 FQNEAQ (reference sequence). The CDR3 sequence: CASSRPLTSEETQYF. The CDR3 DNA follows: TGTGCCAGCAGCCGCCCTCTGACTAGCGAGGAGACCCAGTACTTC.

The chain employs TRBV23-1 and TRBJ1-1; a possible D gene is TRBD1 (5 bases). Being an ORF, TRBV23-1 has a function that is uncertain. The CDR3 runs 16 residues. V was trimmed by 0 bases and J by 0 bases, leaving 11 bases between them. CDR3 protein: CASSQSVAGMNTEAFF. As DNA, the CDR3 is TGCGCCAGCAGTCAATCGGTCGCAGGGATGAACACTGAAGCTTTCTTT.

This chain links TRBV5-1 with TRBJ1-1, with 7 bases aligning to TRBD1. Germline CDR1 is SGHRS and CDR2 is YFSETQ. CDR3 length: 15 amino acids. J was trimmed by 0 bases and V by 1 base; bases with no gene match: 3. This chain's CDR3 is CASSLTGVVNTEAFF. Here the CDR3 DNA reads TGCGCCAGCAGCTTGACAGGGGTTGTGAACACTGAAGCTTTCTTT.

The V gene is TRBV5-1, the J gene TRBJ2-7, with 9 bases identical to TRBD2. Per the germline V gene, CDR1 is SGHRS and CDR2 is YFSETQ. V lost 7 bases and J lost 3; bases outside the gene matches: 2. This CDR3 spans 12 amino acids. In DNA form, the CDR3 reads TGCGCCAGCTCGACTAGCGGCTACGAGCAGTACTTC. This gives the protein CASSTSGYEQYF.

This rearrangement joins TRBV9 to TRBJ2-3; D gene ambiguous. CDR1 SGDLS and CDR2 YYNGEE come from the germline V gene. The CDR3 totals 17 residues. Trimming shortened V by 3 bases and J by 0 bases, and 17 bases separated the two germline ends. CDR3 protein: CASSAPQVGESTDTQYF. CDR3 DNA sequence: TGTGCCAGCAGCGCCCCCCAGGTAGGTGAAAGCACAGATACGCAGTATTTT.

The genes are TRBV7-2 and TRBJ1-5, with a possible D match to TRBD1 (5 bases). V was pared by 1 base and J by 2 bases, with 12 bases between. CDR3 size: 16 residues. Germline V gene lookup returns CDR1 SGHTA and CDR2 FQGNSA. Here the CDR3 reads CASSLVGGDRNQPQHF. CDR3 nucleotide sequence: TGTGCCAGCAGCTTAGTCGGAGGGGATCGCAATCAGCCCCAGCATTTT.

The genes are TRBV4-3 and TRBJ2-5; D unclear. Germline CDR1 and CDR2: LGHNA and YSLEER. Trimming took off 1 base at V and 4 bases at J, with 13 bases between the two ends. The length of the CDR3 is 15 residues. The CDR3 DNA follows: TGCGCCAGCAGCCAAGGCCAGGTCGGATCAGAGACCCAGTACTTC. It translates to CASSQGQVGSETQYF.

On this clone itself: At one boundary the junction diverges from the germline segment, which might be a read error. V usage is TRBV6-5 and J usage is TRBJ1-4, with D hard to call. CDR3 length equals 16 residues. Germline V gives CDR1 MNHEY, CDR2 SVGAGI. CDR3 amino acids: CASSYSPPPTKEKLFF. The CDR3, as DNA: TGTGCCAGCAGTTACTCGCCGCCCCCGACTAAAGAAAAACTGTTTTTT.

The genes are TRBV5-1 and TRBJ2-7, with D tentatively TRBD2 (6 bases). Trimming removed 1 base at V and 5 bases at J, with 19 bases between. CDR1 is SGHRS and CDR2 is YFSETQ in the germline V gene. This CDR3 has 16 residues. DNA for the CDR3: TGCGCCAGCAGCTTGTTATTTGCGGGGCGGCCCCACGAGCAGTACTTC. It translates to CASSLLFAGRPHEQYF.

The CDR3 sequence is CASSLRGAGNTIYF. CDR3 DNA: TGTGCCAGCAGTTTACGGGGAGCTGGAAACACCATATATTTT. The rearrangement links TRBV27 to TRBJ1-3; unclear D gene. V gave up 2 bases and J gave up 2 bases, with 7 bases separating them. The germline V gene encodes CDR1 MNHEY and CDR2 SMNVEV (reference sequence). The length of the CDR3 is 14 residues.

V gene TRBV18 combines with J gene TRBJ1-1; D uncertain. V lost 0 bases, J lost 11 bases, and 13 bases lay in between. Looked up from germline, CDR1 is KGHSH and CDR2 is LQKENI. The CDR3 runs 13 residues. The CDR3, as DNA: TGTGCCAGCTCACCACCGGTAGAGGAGAGGGCTTTCTTT. Translating it yields CASSPPVEERAFF.

V gene TRBV5-1 combines with J gene TRBJ2-5; TRBD2 aligns across 9 bases. CDR3 length equals 13 residues. Unmatched junction bases numbered 3, after V lost 4 bases and J lost 5 bases. Germline V CDR1 and CDR2: SGHRS, YFSETQ. The CDR3 bases are TGCGCCAGCAGCCCCGGACTAGCGGAGACCCAGTACTTC. This codes for CASSPGLAETQYF.

V and J are TRBV4-1 and TRBJ1-2; tentative D call: TRBD1 (5 bases). This CDR3 spans 15 amino acids. V lost 3 bases and J 0 bases, leaving 11 bases between the germline ends. Germline CDR1 reads MGHRA; CDR2 reads YSYEKL. The CDR3 protein is CASSQTPDTNYGYTF. For the CDR3, the DNA is TGCGCCAGCAGCCAGACCCCGGACACTAACTATGGCTACACCTTC.

The rearrangement joins TRBV4-1 to TRBJ1-3, with D tentatively TRBD1 (5 bases). Trimming removed 4 bases from V and 1 base from J, with 14 bases in between. The CDR3 has 16 residues. Germline CDR1 is MGHRA and CDR2 is YSYEKL. The chain's CDR3 is CASSLIQGGSGNTIYF. The CDR3 DNA sequence: TGCGCCAGCAGCCTGATCCAGGGAGGATCTGGAAACACCATATATTTT.

This chain uses TRBV4-1 with TRBJ1-6, with a possible D match to TRBD1 (5 bases). This CDR3 is built from 17 residues. V was clipped by 1 base and J by 5 bases, with 15 bases between them. In germline, CDR1 is MGHRA, CDR2 YSYEKL. The CDR3 is CASSQAPAPGNNSPLHF. The DNA for the CDR3 is TGCGCCAGCAGCCAAGCGCCGGCCCCAGGGAATAATTCACCCCTCCACTTT.

The chain uses TRBV18 and TRBJ2-5, with TRBD2 matching 7 bases. The CDR3 sequence is 14 residues long. With V trimmed by 0 bases and J by 6 bases, 4 bases remained unmatched. Germline V lookup: CDR1 KGHSH, CDR2 LQKENI. The CDR3 sequence is CASSPPGGWKTQYF. The CDR3 coding sequence is TGTGCCAGCTCACCACCGGGAGGGTGGAAGACCCAGTACTTC.

Note on this clone: This CDR3 is also generated by other DNA sequences in the sample. V gene TRBV11-2 combines with J gene TRBJ2-1, with 11 nucleotides matching TRBD2. Germline V CDR1 and CDR2: SGHAT, FQNNGV. Trimming at V came to 3 bases and at J to 4 bases, leaving 8 bases not matched to a gene. The CDR3 is 17 amino acids. In nucleotides, the CDR3 is TGTGCCAGCAGCTTGGGGCTTCTAGCGGGAGGTTACAATGAGCAGTTCTTC. Amino acid sequence: CASSLGLLAGGYNEQFF.

This clone was observed many times. The chain combines TRBV6-1 with TRBJ2-7, with D perhaps matching TRBD1 (6 bases). CDR1 and CDR2 (germline): MNHNS, SASEGT. This CDR3 region has 12 residues. Trimming removed 2 bases from V and 6 bases from J, with 8 bases in between. CDR3 amino acids: CASSETGFEQYF. The CDR3 DNA follows: TGTGCCAGCAGTGAAACAGGGTTCGAGCAGTACTTC.